The rows below give T cell receptor beta chains drawn from one sample of a study of T-cell reconstitution after alpha-beta-depleted transplantation in children. TCRdb used MiXCR to reprocess the PCR reads, holding one entry per CDR3 protein. The repertoire includes around 700,000 distinct CDR3 sequences, about an eighth of them detected once, and around 0.79% sits in the top ten. The sequencing here drew on PBMCs, taken before TCRalphabeta/CD19-depleted stem cell transplant. These receptor sequences come from a girl aged 2-10 years with congenital amegakaryocytic thrombocytopenia, due to receive a stem cell transplant. CDR3s include the opening cysteine and the closing phenylalanine or tryptophan. The D gene is left open where the match is weak. Only part of the rows carry a size: once, few, many, or a class if the clone is expanded.

abundance | len | v_gene | d_gene | CDR3aa
- | 15 | TRBV5-1 | TRBD1 | CASSSKTGLGETQYF
few | 13 | TRBV12-3/TRBV12-4 | - | CASLLAGYNEQFF
many | 14 | TRBV5-1 | - | CASSLAPGGETQYF
many | 15 | TRBV29-1 | - | CSVDVAHVSYNEQFF
few | 11 | TRBV29-1 | - | CSAIDNPGYTF
few | 13 | TRBV29-1 | - | CSVEALTTDTQYF
many | 15 | TRBV5-1 | TRBD1 | CASSSGTGWTTEAFF
many | 18 | TRBV19 | TRBD1 | CASSIGLPTGQLYNEQFF
- | 13 | TRBV14 | - | CASSSEWAGELFF
- | 15 | TRBV20-1 | - | CSGSLHGIYTDTQYF
many | 18 | TRBV10-3 | - | CAISGLTSGPRGLNEQFF
many | 14 | TRBV20-1 | - | CSAPRGGHLNTQYF
- | 14 | TRBV28 | - | CASSRRATNEKLFF
few | 14 | TRBV5-1 | - | CASNPGPLPDEQYF
many | 15 | TRBV12-3/TRBV12-4 | - | CASSLGIMGGNTIYF
- | 12 | TRBV29-1 | - | CSVNRETNTQYF
- | 14 | TRBV7-9 | - | CASEGSAYKNIQYF
- | 11 | TRBV29-1 | - | CSASDRRRAFF
few | 13 | TRBV20-1 | - | CSAMRHPSYEQYF
few | 16 | TRBV7-6 | TRBD2 | CASSLGWGLAGDEQFF
many | 17 | TRBV5-1 | TRBD1 | CASSLAIPGQGSYEQYF
few | 17 | TRBV7-9 | TRBD2 | CASGLAETNKSTDTQYF
many | 15 | TRBV28 | - | CASSLSRNSAYEQYF